Listed here are 10 T cell receptor beta chains from one sample, sequenced in a study of T cell clones after liver transplantation. Profiled with immunoSEQ multiplex PCR; TCRdb holds only in-frame clones, not every one. The data hold 25,000 to 35,000 clones, with approximately 96% observed a single time. The source material was CD8+ T cells from blood, sampled 12 months after liver transplant. The origin of the receptors is a human patient who received a liver transplant. Some T cells may possibly be graft donor cells.

The chain links TRBV9 to TRBJ1-2; tentative D call: TRBD1 (6 bases). With 1 base removed from V and 10 bases from J, the gap between germline ends came to 14 bases. The CDR3 is 13 amino acids. CDR1 and CDR2 from the germline V gene are SGDLS and YYNGEE. The CDR3 is CASSVYGGRAYTF. Here the CDR3 DNA reads TGTGCCAGCAGCGTATACGGGGGGCGGGCCTACACCTTC.

The chain recombines TRBV6-1 with TRBJ2-5; no clear D. V lost 5 bases and J 2 bases, leaving 12 bases between the germline ends. The germline V gene encodes CDR1 MNHNS and CDR2 SASEGT. The CDR3 sequence is 14 residues long. Written as DNA, the CDR3 is TGTGCCAGCAGTACCCCTGGAGAACAAGAGACCCAGTACTTC. Encoded protein: CASSTPGEQETQYF.

The V gene is TRBV28, the J gene TRBJ2-5; 11 bases are a match to TRBD2. CDR1 is MDHEN and CDR2 is SYDVKM in the germline V gene. The CDR3 consists of 14 residues. Germline trimming cut 6 bases from V and 5 bases from J; bases unmatched to any gene: 5. This CDR3 is CASSLTSGSETQYF. In DNA, the CDR3 is TGTGCCAGCAGCCTAACTAGCGGGAGTGAGACCCAGTACTTC.

CDR3 region: CASSNEMDRLEQYF. The CDR3 DNA sequence: TGTGCCAGCAGTAACGAAATGGACAGGTTAGAGCAGTACTTC. The chain has TRBV28 and TRBJ2-7, with 7 positions matching TRBD1. Germline V CDR1 and CDR2: MDHEN, SYDVKM. V lost 5 bases and J lost 7; bases outside the gene matches: 11. CDR3 size: 14 residues.

This clone was observed a single time. The DNA of the CDR3 is TGCAGCGTTGGGGGGGGCAATTTGATCGGAGAGACCCAGTACTTC. Translating it yields CSVGGGNLIGETQYF. The V call is TRBV29-1, the J call TRBJ2-5; D possibly corresponds to TRBD2 (7 bases). Germline loops: CDR1 SQVTM, CDR2 ANQGSEA. The CDR3 extends over 15 amino acids. Trimming took 4 bases from V and 4 from J, leaving 19 bases between them.

This clone showed up just a few times. The chain links TRBV4-1 to TRBJ1-5; D remains unclear. Germline values: CDR1 MGHRA, CDR2 YSYEKL. Trimming pared 3 bases from V and 2 bases from J, leaving 11 bases between. This CDR3 contains 15 residues. This CDR3 reads CASSQPNRGNQPQHF. The CDR3 nucleotides are TGCGCCAGCAGCCAGCCTAACCGGGGCAATCAGCCCCAGCATTTT.

A remark on this clone: Other DNA sequences of this sample code for an identical CDR3. The chain uses TRBV9 and TRBJ1-5, with TRBD1 as a possible D gene (6 bases). V was pared by 0 bases and J by 1 base, with 8 bases between. CDR1 and CDR2 (germline): SGDLS, YYNGEE. The CDR3 sequence is 15 residues long. CDR3 sequence: CASSVDGGSNQPQHF. Here the CDR3 DNA reads TGTGCCAGCAGCGTAGACGGGGGCAGCAATCAGCCCCAGCATTTT.

This rearrangement joins TRBV7-8 to TRBJ2-7, with D unclear. This CDR3 has 14 amino acids. The V gene's germline CDR1 is SGHVS and CDR2 FQNEAQ. V was shortened by 5 bases and J by 5 bases, with 16 bases between the two germline ends. CDR3 DNA sequence: TGTGCCAGCAGCCCCAGCTCGCGATCGGACGAGCAGTACTTC. This sequence encodes CASSPSSRSDEQYF. Filled out from reference TRBV7-8 and TRBJ2-7, the complete variable domain reads GAGVSQSPRYKVAKRGQDVALRCDPISGHVSLFWYQQALGQGPEFLTYFQNEAQLDKSGLPSDRFFAERPEGSVSTLKIQRTQQEDSAVYLCASSPSSRSDEQYFGPGTRLTVT.

The genes are TRBV7-9 and TRBJ2-7; tentative D call: TRBD1 (6 bases). Germline CDR1 SEHNR, CDR2 FQNEAQ (reference sequence). This CDR3 is 15 amino acids long. V gave up 5 bases and J gave up 3 bases, with 17 bases separating them. CDR3 sequence: CASSVRGSANYEQYF. In DNA, the CDR3 is TGTGCCAGCAGCGTCAGGGGCTCCGCCAACTACGAGCAGTACTTC.

The chain recombines TRBV27 with TRBJ2-7, with a tentative D call TRBD1 (5 bases). The V gene lost 6 bases and the J gene lost 5 bases, with 14 bases spanning the gap. CDR3 length equals 13 residues. The germline V gene has CDR1 MNHEY and CDR2 SMNVEV (reference sequence). CDR3 nucleotides: TGTGCCAGCAGACCCAGGCCAGGGAACGAGCAGTACTTC. Amino acid sequence: CASRPRPGNEQYF.